Below, 13 T cell receptor beta chains from the same sample are listed, as sequenced in a study of OX40 agonist ivuxolimab in advanced cancers. Some clones are missing from TCRdb's copy, which holds only in-frame ones; the method was immunoSEQ multiplex PCR. Altogether fewer than 65,000 clones are present, approximately 90% being singletons, with the ten largest covering 1.9%. The sequencing used CD4+ or CD8+ T cells sorted from blood, collected in a trial of the OX40 agonist ivuxolimab. The receptors come from an adult with an advanced solid tumor such as melanoma, head and neck, liver or kidney cancer.

This sequence joins TRBV28 and TRBJ2-3, with 9 bases that match TRBD2. Germline V lookup: CDR1 MDHEN, CDR2 SYDVKM. This CDR3 is 17 amino acids long. V shed 6 bases, J shed 4 bases, and the junction held 14 bases outside the gene matches. CDR3 region: CASRRGGLAGGPDTQYF. As DNA, the CDR3 is TGTGCCAGCAGAAGGGGGGGGCTCGCGGGAGGGCCAGATACGCAGTATTTT.

The J gene is TRBJ1-5, the V gene TRBV19; D not certain. Deletions cut 4 bases from V and 0 bases from J, with 4 bases between. Looked up from germline, CDR1 is LNHDA and CDR2 is SQIVND (reference sequence). There are 13 residues in the CDR3. The CDR3 region has the DNA TGTGCCAGTAGTACAGTTAGCAATCAGCCCCAGCATTTT. This translates into CASSTVSNQPQHF.

The chain has TRBV19 and TRBJ1-5; 7 bases align to TRBD1. The CDR3 loop spans 15 amino acids. The trim removed 8 bases at V and 6 bases at J, leaving 13 bases unmatched. CDR1 and CDR2 from the germline V gene are LNHDA and SQIVND (reference sequence). In DNA form, the CDR3 reads TGTGCCAGTGCGACAGGGCAGGCCAACAGTCAGCCCCAGCATTTT. Translated, it gives CASATGQANSQPQHF.

The chain uses TRBV7-2 and TRBJ2-1, with TRBD1 matching over 7 bases. V lost 5 bases to trimming and J lost 4 bases; unmatched junction nucleotides: 5. The germline V gene has CDR1 SGHTA and CDR2 FQGNSA. The CDR3 length is 14 residues. In DNA form, the CDR3 reads TGTGCCAGCAGCCGACCGGGACAGTACAATGAGCAGTTCTTC. Its protein product is CASSRPGQYNEQFF.

The chain employs TRBV5-1 and TRBJ1-1; D not resolved. V lost 3 bases, J lost 3 bases, and 9 bases lay in between. Germline V gene data show CDR1 as SGHRS and CDR2 as YFSETQ. This CDR3 has 13 amino acids. The DNA of the CDR3 is TGCGCCAGCAGCTGGACCCGAGACACTGAAGCTTTCTTT. It is translated as CASSWTRDTEAFF.

This sequence joins TRBV6-6 and TRBJ2-1, with TRBD1 matching over 7 bases. The germline gives CDR1 MNHNY, CDR2 SVGAGI (reference sequence). The CDR3 covers 15 residues. Losses at the gene ends were 6 bases for V and 1 base for J; bases not matched to a gene: 6. CDR3 sequence: CASSRQGRSYNEQFF. CDR3 nucleotides: TGTGCCAGCAGCAGACAGGGTCGGTCCTACAATGAGCAGTTCTTC.

CDR3 bases: TGTGCCAGCAGCGTAGGAGCCCAGGGAAACACCATATATTTT. It encodes CASSVGAQGNTIYF. V is TRBV9 and J is TRBJ1-3; D unclear. Trimming took 0 bases from V and 4 from J, leaving 8 bases between them. Germline values: CDR1 SGDLS, CDR2 YYNGEE. The CDR3 sequence is 14 residues long.

V gene TRBV4-2 combines with J gene TRBJ2-2; D is perhaps TRBD1 or TRBD2 (7 bases each). The V end lost 3 bases, the J end lost 6 bases, and 17 bases lay between the germline ends. The CDR3 consists of 16 residues. Germline V gene lookup returns CDR1 LGHNA and CDR2 YNFKEQ. The CDR3 DNA sequence: TGTGCCAGCAGCCAGGGGGGGGACAGACGGGCCGGGGAGCTGTTTTTT. Residues: CASSQGGDRRAGELFF.

The CDR3 nucleotides are TGCGCCAGCGCTCGGGCGGGGATCACAGATACGCAGTATTTT. Translation gives CASARAGITDTQYF. The chain couples TRBV10-1 to TRBJ2-3, with a weak D call TRBD2 (6 bases). This CDR3 spans 14 amino acids. V lost 8 bases, J lost 2 bases, and 14 bases lay in between. Germline V gene data show CDR1 as WNHNN and CDR2 as SYGVQD (reference sequence).

This sequence joins TRBV28 and TRBJ1-2; D gene unclear. The CDR3 has 15 amino acids. Between the trimmed V and J ends, which lost 3 bases and 4 bases, there was a span of 15 bases. Looked up from germline, CDR1 is MDHEN and CDR2 is SYDVKM. CDR3 residues: CASSFRAGSGYGYTF. CDR3 coding DNA: TGTGCCAGCAGTTTCCGGGCAGGATCTGGCTATGGCTACACCTTC.

The gene calls are TRBV4-1 and TRBJ2-7, with 7 bases aligning to TRBD2. Germline V CDR1 and CDR2: MGHRA, YSYEKL. J gave up 9 bases and V 2 bases, and 13 bases lay outside the gene matches. The CDR3 spans 15 residues. The CDR3 DNA follows: TGCGCCAGCAGCCAAAGGGACTATAATTTGATCAGGCAGTACTTC. Protein product: CASSQRDYNLIRQYF.

The chain recombines TRBV7-6 with TRBJ1-2, with 7 bases identical to TRBD1. The CDR3 covers 13 residues. Germline V lookup: CDR1 SGHVS, CDR2 FNYEAQ. V trimming: 5 bases; J trimming: 3 bases; junction bases outside the gene matches: 3. The DNA of the CDR3 is TGTGCCAGCAGCCTCGGGACAGACTATGGCTACACCTTC. Translation: CASSLGTDYGYTF.

The gene calls are TRBV11-2 and TRBJ1-1; possible D gene TRBD1, 5 bases. The germline V and J ends were trimmed by 5 bases and 1 base, with 20 bases remaining between them. The CDR3 has 17 residues. Germline V gene sequence: CDR1 SGHAT, CDR2 FQNNGV. The CDR3 is CASSPQSGPSRNTEAFF. Here the CDR3 DNA reads TGTGCCAGCAGCCCGCAATCGGGACCCTCAAGGAACACTGAAGCTTTCTTT.